The following is a TCR beta chain sequence with its context. Libraries were prepared by immunoSEQ multiplex PCR; TCRdb keeps only in-frame clonotypes and omits some of them. This table has about 240,000 clones, about 79% appearing once. The data derive from a study of blood T cell repertoires in COVID-19. For the study at large: Specimens from acute and convalescent COVID-19 originated in the United States, Italy and Spain.

CDR1 and CDR2 from the germline V gene are SGHTA and FQGTGA. V was trimmed by 5 bases and J by 8 bases, leaving 19 bases between them. This CDR3 contains 15 residues. V and J are TRBV7-3 and TRBJ2-1, with D maybe TRBD2 (6 bases). This receptor was taken from a woman older than 75 with acute or convalescent COVID-19. The material sequenced was peripheral blood. The CDR3 protein is CASSDTGGFRDEQFF. In DNA, the CDR3 is TGTGCCAGCAGCGACACCGGGGGTTTTAGGGATGAGCAGTTCTTC.